This paragraph reports one T cell receptor (beta chain). The antigen is unknown. V was shortened by 4 bases and J by 2 bases, with 15 bases between the two germline ends. Germline V gene sequence: CDR1 SEHNR, CDR2 FQNEAQ (reference sequence). This CDR3 has 15 amino acids. This specimen belongs to a study of T cells after posttransplantation cyclophosphamide. Using immunoSEQ multiplex PCR, the repertoire was profiled, and TCRdb retains in-frame clones only, with some absent. The table includes over 15,000 clones, around 85% detected once. Methotrexate plus calcineurin inhibitor accompanied controls' myeloablative marrow transplants; sampling was 1 year later. Notes on the study in general: Donor-recipient repertoire similarity was low at 1-2 months, rising over year one. Recipient CMV seropositivity and CMV reactivation strongly tracked TRB clonality. TRB overlap between skin or GI tissue T cells and blood was limited.

The sequencing here drew on PBMCs, taken after allogeneic stem cell transplant with calcineurin inhibitor and methotrexate. The rearrangement uses TRBV7-9 and TRBJ2-7, with D possibly being TRBD1 (7 bases). The TCR originated in a female patient aged 18-30 years who received an allogeneic stem cell transplant from an unrelated donor, was CMV-positive, and had acute and chronic GVHD. Some T cells here may be from the graft donor. This CDR3 is CASSSGPGGTYEQYF. The DNA of the CDR3 is TGTGCCAGCAGCTCGGGGCCAGGGGGGACCTACGAGCAGTACTTC.